This record covers a single T cell receptor (beta chain). The assay was immunoSEQ multiplex PCR, and TCRdb's table has in-frame clones only and misses some. This table has hundreds of thousands of clones, more than 75% appearing once. The entry originates in a study of shared clonotypes between healthy human individuals. The germline V gene encodes CDR1 SGDLS and CDR2 YYNGEE. This CDR3 region has 13 residues. The V end lost 3 bases, the J end lost 2 bases, and 8 bases lay between the germline ends. The J gene is TRBJ1-2, the V gene TRBV9; D perhaps matches TRBD1 (5 bases). Sequencing input: memory CD8+ T cells sorted from blood. Subset: CD45RO+ cells pooled with CCR7-negative TemRA cells. This receptor was obtained from a man in his late teens or twenties in good health. The CDR3 nucleotides are TGTGCCAGCAGCGATGGGGGGAACTATGGCTACACCTTC. Amino acids: CASSDGGNYGYTF.